The clone carrying this T cell receptor (beta chain) has a handful of counts. Its antigen is currently unknown. The data were produced by immunoSEQ multiplex PCR, yet TCRdb's version contains in-frame clones alone and is incomplete. In the table there are about 190,000 clones, roughly 88% of which are singletons. The data are from a study of cytomegalovirus exposure and HLA in healthy donors. General study findings and limits: It was approximately 150 TCR beta chains that were listed as cytomegalovirus-associated.

The sample taken for sequencing was PBMCs. The TCR originated in a woman younger than 30 in good health and CMV-seronegative.

The CDR3 DNA reads as TGTGCCAGCTCCAATCCGACAGTCATCGACAAAGCTTTCTTT. This sequence encodes CASSNPTVIDKAFF. The chain links TRBV25-1 to TRBJ1-1, with D perhaps TRBD1 (5 bases). CDR3 size: 14 residues. CDR1 and CDR2 (germline): MGHDK, SYGVNS. V was trimmed by 8 bases and J by 9 bases, leaving 22 bases between them.